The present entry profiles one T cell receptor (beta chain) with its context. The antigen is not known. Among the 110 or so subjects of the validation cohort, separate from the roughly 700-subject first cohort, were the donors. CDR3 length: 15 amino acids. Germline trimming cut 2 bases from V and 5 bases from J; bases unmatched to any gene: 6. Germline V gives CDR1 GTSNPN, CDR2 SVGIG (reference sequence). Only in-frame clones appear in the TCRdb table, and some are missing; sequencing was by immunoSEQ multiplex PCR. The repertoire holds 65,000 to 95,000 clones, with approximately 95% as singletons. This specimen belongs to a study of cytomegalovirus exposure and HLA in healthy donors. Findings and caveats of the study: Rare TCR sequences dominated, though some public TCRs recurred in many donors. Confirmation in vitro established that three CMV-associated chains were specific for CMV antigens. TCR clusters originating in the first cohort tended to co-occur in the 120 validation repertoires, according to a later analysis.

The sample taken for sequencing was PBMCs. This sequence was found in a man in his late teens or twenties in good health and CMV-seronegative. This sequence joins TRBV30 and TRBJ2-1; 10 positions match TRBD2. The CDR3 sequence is CAWSKRGGVNNEQFF. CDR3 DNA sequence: TGTGCCTGGAGTAAGCGGGGGGGCGTGAACAATGAGCAGTTCTTC.